This entry concerns a single TCR beta chain. What antigen it recognizes has not been identified. Per-base qualities were not stored, and no clone one base away is much larger. The sample belongs to a study of blood T cell repertoires in COVID-19 (dated by TCRdb to 2018 to 2020). Context from the whole study: Samples from collaborators originated in the United States, Italy and Spain and spanned both the acute and convalescent phases of COVID-19. The material from the prospective study consisted of cDNA or gDNA derived from T cells, B-cell-depleted T cells, or PBMCs. Deeply sampled blood TCRbeta repertoires from subjects exposed to, actively infected with, or recovered from COVID-19 were included in the dataset. The samples were drawn from two sources: the first 160 participants of the ongoing ImmuneRACE study, and 1,254 subjects contributed by 6 global collaborators. Nearly every sample came with metadata listing a de-identified subject ID, COVID-19 status, age in years and sex. The repertoires were released in a freely available public database intended as a resource for research on the immune response to SARS-CoV-2. Where available, HLA class I and class II types were obtained from metadata supplied by the sample provider rather than from assay-based typing.

The immunoSEQ Assay, a bias-controlled multiplex PCR, was used to amplify TCRbeta CDR3 regions from genomic DNA. In the paper's pipeline: The number of nucleated cells in each sample was estimated from the amplification of reference gene primers within the assay. To quantify the absolute abundance of each unique TCRbeta CDR3 rearrangement, sequence reads were collapsed and filtered. For each sample, productive Simpson clonality was calculated as the square root of Simpson's diversity index across productive rearrangements. The immuneACCESS repertoire file appears here via TCRdb, limited to in-frame rearrangements. These files lack a portion of the clones; in checked studies, under half of the deficit traces to unresolved V genes, and the cause of the others is not known. Clone size and the V and J calls come from that table; the DNA yielded D and trimming. This sample has about 140,000 clones in its table, and more than 65% of those were observed once. The ten largest make up approximately 3.8% of the sample.

The study at large found these results: How much clinical and demographic metadata was included differed by source and by participant, and the metadata was provided uncurated.

The collaborating institutions used their own protocols to collect whole blood in K2EDTA tubes. Collaborator samples were shipped for TCRbeta analysis as frozen whole blood, isolated PBMCs, or DNA extracted from either sample type. The germline V gene yields SQVTM for CDR1 and ANQGSEA for CDR2. V is trimmed back by 4 bases and J by 0 bases, and the junction contains 1 base that no gene match accounts for. The CDR3 numbers 14 residues from cysteine through phenylalanine. Only the CDR3 portion is preserved as DNA: 42 bases, with reading frame beginning at the first base. The chain uses TRBV29-1 and TRBJ1-5; a stretch of 9 junction bases matches TRBD1. Input material: peripheral blood. The origin of this receptor is a woman in her sixties with acute or convalescent COVID-19. The CDR3 protein: CSVVDRGSNQPQHF. The DNA is TGCAGCGTTGTGGACAGGGGTAGCAATCAGCCCCAGCATTTT.